Listed here are 25 T cell receptor beta chains from one sample, sequenced in a study of metastatic and nonmetastatic thyroid tumors (dated by TCRdb to the early 2020s). No treatment had been received by any patient before thyroid surgery. Library preparation used PCR. The instrument given in TCRdb is Illumina HiSeq 4000. TCRdb ran its own pipeline on the public reads, namely fastp trimming at Q25 and MiXCR clone calling, and kept in-frame beta chains. In all, the sample holds 15,000 to 20,000 clones, and approximately 20% of those were seen once. The ten most abundant clones make up 7.5% of the sample. The specimen was adjacent normal tissue. Every receptor here comes from a female donor with papillary thyroid cancer or a benign thyroid nodule (not recorded which). Some clones in this sample may be carry-over from other donors' samples.

This clone was counted between two and nine times. This sequence joins TRBV6-1 and TRBJ1-1; no clear D. The germline CDR1 and CDR2 sequences are MNHNS and SASEGT. The CDR3 has 13 residues. Trimming took 6 bases from V and 1 from J, leaving 9 bases between them. The CDR3 here is CASRGWKNTEAFF. DNA of the CDR3: TGTGCCAGCAGGGGCTGGAAGAACACTGAAGCTTTCTTT.

This chain connects TRBV20-1 to TRBJ1-6, with 7 bases that match TRBD1. Germline V gives CDR1 DFQATT, CDR2 SNEGSKA (reference sequence). The CDR3 runs 15 residues. V shed 4 bases and J 1 base; nucleotides not matched to a gene: 4. DNA of the CDR3: TGCAGTGCTACCCCGGGACAGTCCTATAATTCACCCCTCCACTTT. Translation gives CSATPGQSYNSPLHF.

At least ten counts were recorded for this clone. The J gene is TRBJ2-7, the V gene TRBV5-6; D tentatively reads TRBD1 or TRBD2 (5 bases each). The CDR3 has 13 amino acids. CDR1 and CDR2 (germline): SGHDT, YYEEEE. The V end was cut by 4 bases, the J end by 3 bases, with 11 bases between. This CDR3 reads CASSPRGDYEQYF. For the CDR3, the DNA is TGTGCCAGCAGCCCCCGAGGGGACTACGAGCAGTACTTC. Complete variable domain (other parts from reference TRBV5-6 and TRBJ2-7): DAGVTQSPTHLIKTRGQQVTLRCSPKSGHDTVSWYQQALGQGPQFIFQYYEEEERQRGNFPDRFSGHQFPNYSSELNVNALLLGDSALYLCASSPRGDYEQYFGPGTRLTVT.

By sample share, this clone is medium-sized (0.01 to 0.1%). V and J are TRBV6-1 and TRBJ1-6; no clear D. Trimming left V 7 bases short and J 0 bases short, with 10 bases between. The germline V gene has CDR1 MNHNS and CDR2 SASEGT. This CDR3 is built from 15 residues. The CDR3: CASTPRGSYNSPLHF. The CDR3 DNA reads as TGTGCCAGCACCCCGCGGGGCTCCTATAATTCACCCCTCCACTTT.

In its sample, this clone ranks as medium-sized. V is TRBV27 and J is TRBJ2-1, with 15 bases aligning to TRBD2. The CDR3 spans 15 residues. J was trimmed by 15 bases and V by 5 bases; bases with no gene match: 11. Germline lookup yields CDR1 MNHEY and CDR2 SMNVEV (reference sequence). Here the CDR3 reads CASSGTSGRYNEGFF. As DNA, the CDR3 is TGTGCCAGCAGTGGGACTAGCGGGAGGTACAATGAGGGGTTCTTC.

The sample holds many counts of this clone. The CDR3 here is CASSRGGDNEQFF. The CDR3 region has the DNA TGCGCCAGCAGCCGCGGCGGGGACAATGAGCAGTTCTTC. V usage is TRBV4-1 and J usage is TRBJ2-1, with D maybe TRBD2 (6 bases). V was clipped by 4 bases and J by 5 bases, with 9 bases between them. The CDR3 covers 13 residues. The germline gives CDR1 MGHRA, CDR2 YSYEKL.

This clone appeared a few times. This chain joins TRBV7-9 and TRBJ2-5, with D perhaps TRBD2 (6 bases). Germline CDR1 and CDR2: SEHNR and FQNEAQ (reference sequence). Deletions cut 5 bases from V and 9 bases from J, with 13 bases between. CDR3 length: 12 amino acids. This CDR3 is CASSPIWGAQYF. As DNA, the CDR3 is TGTGCCAGCAGCCCCATTTGGGGGGCCCAGTACTTC.

This clone was counted only a few times. Without the conserved terminal phenylalanine or tryptophan, this CDR3 likely stems from a read error. The limits of the CDR3 on the DNA are not certain, so only TCRdb's listed CDR3 is given. The gene calls are TRBV2 and TRBJ1-2; the table's TRBD1 call for D was not verified on the DNA. The CDR3 contains 13 residues when both ends are counted. In germline, CDR1 is SNHLY, CDR2 FYNNEI. CDR3 loop: CASNDRANYGCTL.

This clone was found a few times. V usage is TRBV6-1 and J usage is TRBJ1-2, with 10 bases lining up with TRBD1. The CDR3 length is 15 residues. Germline V gene sequence: CDR1 MNHNS, CDR2 SASEGT. After removal of 6 bases from V and 4 bases from J, the junction contained 8 bases not matched to a gene. In nucleotides, the CDR3 is TGTGCCAGCAGAAGTAGACAGGGGGCTCGCTATGGCTACACCTTC. This translates into CASRSRQGARYGYTF.

This clone was seen repeatedly, ten times or more. This sequence joins TRBV4-1 and TRBJ2-5; 8 positions match TRBD2. CDR3 length: 13 residues. Germline V lookup: CDR1 MGHRA, CDR2 YSYEKL. Trimming at V came to 5 bases and at J to 5 bases, leaving 4 bases not matched to a gene. CDR3 in amino acids: CASSSQRGETQYF. The CDR3 nucleotides are TGCGCCAGCAGCAGTCAGCGGGGGGAGACCCAGTACTTC.

Many counts were recorded for this clone. This sequence joins TRBV15 and TRBJ2-3; 7 positions agree with TRBD2. The CDR3 contains 16 residues. In germline, CDR1 is LNHNV, CDR2 YYDKDF (reference sequence). J lost 3 bases, V lost 0 bases, and 6 bases had no gene match. Written as DNA, the CDR3 is TGTGCCACCAGCAGAGAGTCGCTAGCGGCTACAGATACGCAGTATTTT. It specifies CATSRESLAATDTQYF.

This rearrangement joins TRBV7-8 to TRBJ2-2, with 13 bases that match TRBD2. The CDR3 contains 16 residues. The germline gives CDR1 SGHVS, CDR2 FQNEAQ. Trimming removed 10 bases from V and 1 base from J; junction bases left unmatched: 6. The CDR3 here is CATPRTSGRNTGELFF. The CDR3 DNA follows: TGTGCCACCCCGAGGACTAGCGGGAGGAACACCGGGGAGCTGTTTTTT.

This clone is deemed medium-sized (0.01 to 0.1%). This rearrangement joins TRBV28 to TRBJ2-1; TRBD2 aligns across 7 bases. V was pared by 6 bases and J by 14 bases, with 10 bases of the junction left unmatched. CDR1 is MDHEN and CDR2 is SYDVKM in the germline V gene. The CDR3 has 12 amino acids. The DNA of the CDR3 is TGTGCCAGCAGGGGGACTAACTTTCTGAAGTTCTTC. Its protein product is CASRGTNFLKFF.

This clone was seen a single time. Germline is not matched at one junction end, which may reflect a read error. The genes are TRBV11-3 and TRBJ1-2; D is perhaps TRBD1 (5 bases). Looked up from germline, CDR1 is SGHNT and CDR2 is YENEEA. The CDR3 covers 14 residues. The CDR3 nucleotides are TGTGCCAGCAGTTTAGGTCCCCGGGGGTATGGCTACACCTTC. This codes for CASSLGPRGYGYTF.

This clone was seen more than once but under ten times. The J gene is TRBJ2-2, the V gene TRBV6-1; 7 bases fit TRBD2. CDR1 and CDR2 from the germline V gene are MNHNS and SASEGT. The V and J ends lost 5 bases and 7 bases, in that order; junction bases with no gene match: 7. This CDR3 comprises 14 residues. The CDR3 region has the DNA TGTGCCAGCAGTTGGACTAGAGATCTCGGGGAGCTGTTTTTT. Translating gives CASSWTRDLGELFF.

At least ten counts were recorded for this clone. The V gene is TRBV18, the J gene TRBJ1-1, with D possibly matching TRBD1 (6 bases). Looked up from germline, CDR1 is KGHSH and CDR2 is LQKENI. CDR3 length: 15 amino acids. The V gene lost 6 bases and the J gene lost 0 bases, with 14 bases spanning the gap. The CDR3 loop is CASSLGRGMNTEAFF. The CDR3, as DNA: TGTGCCAGCTCCCTCGGCAGGGGTATGAACACTGAAGCTTTCTTT.

Only one count was recorded for this clone. One junction end does not reproduce the germline sequence, and a read error may be involved. The chain recombines TRBV11-2 with TRBJ2-3; possibly TRBD2 for D (5 bases). The CDR3 runs to 14 residues. CDR1 is SGHAT, CDR2 FQNNGV, per germline. This chain's CDR3 is CASSSASSTDTHYF. CDR3 nucleotides: TGTGCCAGCAGCTCTGCGTCTAGCACAGATACGCATTATTTT. Using reference TRBV11-2 and TRBJ2-3 for the parts outside the CDR3, the full variable domain is EAGVAQSPRYKIIEKRQSVAFWCNPISGHATLYWYQQILGQGPKLLIQFQNNGVVDDSQLPKDRFSAERLKGVDSTLKIQPAKLEDSAVYLCASSSASSTDTHYFGPGTRLTVL.

V usage is TRBV30 and J usage is TRBJ1-2; 10 bases fit TRBD1. Trimming cost V 3 bases and J 5 bases; bases outside gene matches: 12. The germline V gene encodes CDR1 GTSNPN and CDR2 SVGIG (reference sequence). The CDR3 is made up of 16 amino acids. CDR3 in amino acids: CAWRPGTGDFGYGYTF. Here the CDR3 DNA reads TGTGCCTGGAGGCCAGGGACAGGGGACTTTGGGTATGGCTACACCTTC.

The chain recombines TRBV6-2 or TRBV6-3 with TRBJ2-1; 7 bases align to TRBD1. Trimming took 0 bases from V and 4 from J; bases not matched to a gene: 9. The CDR3 sequence is 17 residues long. CDR1 is MNHEY, CDR2 SVGEGT, per germline. The DNA for the CDR3 is TGTGCCAGCAGTTACTCTCCGGGGCAGGGGGTTTACAATGAGCAGTTCTTC. It codes for CASSYSPGQGVYNEQFF.

This clone was counted ten times or more. The chain links TRBV11-2 to TRBJ2-5; no clear D gene. Trimming stripped 5 bases from V and 7 bases from J, with 11 bases between. The CDR3 length is 12 residues. The V gene's germline CDR1 is SGHAT and CDR2 FQNNGV. CDR3 coding DNA: TGTGCCAGCAGCCCACTGGGTGGGACCCAGTACTTC. Translation gives CASSPLGGTQYF.

This chain connects TRBV28 to TRBJ2-2; no reliable D call. The germline V gene has CDR1 MDHEN and CDR2 SYDVKM. Trimming pared 2 bases from V and 16 bases from J, leaving 11 bases between. CDR3 length: 11 amino acids. The DNA for the CDR3 is TGTGCCAGCAGTTTACCCGCGGACCAGTTTTTT. Protein: CASSLPADQFF.

This clone was picked up many times. The rearrangement links TRBV11-2 to TRBJ1-5; D gene unclear. Germline loops: CDR1 SGHAT, CDR2 FQNNGV. This CDR3 region has 19 residues. V lost 1 base to trimming and J lost 0 bases, with 19 bases between them. This CDR3 is CASSLGRWANRDSNQPQHF. DNA of the CDR3: TGTGCCAGCAGCTTAGGCCGCTGGGCAAATCGAGATAGCAATCAGCCCCAGCATTTT.

In this sample, this clone is medium-sized (0.01 to 0.1%). The chain joins TRBV2 to TRBJ2-7, with 7 bases aligning to TRBD2. Unmatched junction bases numbered 5, after V lost 6 bases and J lost 0 bases. Germline lookup yields CDR1 SNHLY and CDR2 FYNNEI. The CDR3 length is 14 residues. The CDR3 loop reads CASRGRTSSYEQYF. CDR3 nucleotide sequence: TGTGCCAGCAGGGGCCGGACTAGCTCCTACGAGCAGTACTTC.

This clone was seen ten or more times. A read error may explain this, as a much larger clone is one base away. V and J are TRBV6-1 and TRBJ2-2; tentatively, D is TRBD2 (6 bases). CDR3 length equals 13 residues. From germline, CDR1 is MNHNS and CDR2 SASEGT. V gave up 11 bases and J gave up 8 bases, with 18 bases separating them. CDR3 coding DNA: TGTGCCGGTGGGAAATTAGCGGTTGGGGAGCTGTTTTTT. Translated: CAGGKLAVGELFF.

This clone has a count of ten or more. This chain joins TRBV2 and TRBJ2-1; 13 bases are a match to TRBD2. The CDR3 consists of 15 residues. Looked up from germline, CDR1 is SNHLY and CDR2 is FYNNEI. With V trimmed by 5 bases and J by 6 bases, 4 bases remained unmatched. CDR3 sequence (DNA): TGTGCCAGCAGTACTAGCGGGAGGGCGATCAATGAGCAGTTCTTC. It is translated as CASSTSGRAINEQFF.